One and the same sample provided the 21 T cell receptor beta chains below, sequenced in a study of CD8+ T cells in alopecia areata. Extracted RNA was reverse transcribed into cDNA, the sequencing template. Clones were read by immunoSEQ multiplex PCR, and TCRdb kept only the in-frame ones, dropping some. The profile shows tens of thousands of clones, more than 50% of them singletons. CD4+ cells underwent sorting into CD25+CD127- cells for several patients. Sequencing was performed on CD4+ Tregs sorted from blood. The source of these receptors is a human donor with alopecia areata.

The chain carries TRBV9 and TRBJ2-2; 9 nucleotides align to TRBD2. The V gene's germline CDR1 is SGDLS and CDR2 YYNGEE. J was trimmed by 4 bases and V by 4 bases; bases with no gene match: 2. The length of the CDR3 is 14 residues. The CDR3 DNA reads TGTGCCAGCAGCTCGCGGGGGGGCACCGGGGAGCTGTTTTTT. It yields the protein CASSSRGGTGELFF.

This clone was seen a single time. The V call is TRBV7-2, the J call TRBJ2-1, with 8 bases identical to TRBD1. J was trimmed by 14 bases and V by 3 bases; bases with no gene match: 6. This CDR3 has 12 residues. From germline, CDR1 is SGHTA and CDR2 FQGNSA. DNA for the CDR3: TGTGCCAGCAGCTTCCCAGACAGGGGCAAGTTCTTC. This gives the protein CASSFPDRGKFF.

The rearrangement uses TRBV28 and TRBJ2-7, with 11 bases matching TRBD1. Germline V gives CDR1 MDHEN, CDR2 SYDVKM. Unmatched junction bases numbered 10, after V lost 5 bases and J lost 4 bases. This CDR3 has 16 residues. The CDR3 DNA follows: TGTGCCAGCAGTGTGACCGGACAGGGGGCAAGTTACGAGCAGTACTTC. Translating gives CASSVTGQGASYEQYF.

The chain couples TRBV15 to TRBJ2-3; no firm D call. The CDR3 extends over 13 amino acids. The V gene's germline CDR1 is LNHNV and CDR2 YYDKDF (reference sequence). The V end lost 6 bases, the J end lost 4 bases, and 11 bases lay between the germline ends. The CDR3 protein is CATRGDLADTQYF. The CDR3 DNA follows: TGTGCCACCAGAGGAGACCTTGCAGATACGCAGTATTTT.

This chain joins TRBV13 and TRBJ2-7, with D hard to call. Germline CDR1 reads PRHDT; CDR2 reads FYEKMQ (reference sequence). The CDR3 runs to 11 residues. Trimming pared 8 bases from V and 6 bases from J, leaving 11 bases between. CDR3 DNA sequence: TGTGCCAGCCTTTACACCAGCGAGCAGTACTTC. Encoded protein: CASLYTSEQYF.

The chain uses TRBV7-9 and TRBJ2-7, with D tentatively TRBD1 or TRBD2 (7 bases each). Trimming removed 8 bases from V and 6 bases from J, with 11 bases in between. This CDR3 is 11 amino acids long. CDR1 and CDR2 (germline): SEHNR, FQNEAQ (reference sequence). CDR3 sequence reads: CASGRGREQYF. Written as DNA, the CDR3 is TGTGCCAGCGGGAGGGGGCGCGAGCAGTACTTC.

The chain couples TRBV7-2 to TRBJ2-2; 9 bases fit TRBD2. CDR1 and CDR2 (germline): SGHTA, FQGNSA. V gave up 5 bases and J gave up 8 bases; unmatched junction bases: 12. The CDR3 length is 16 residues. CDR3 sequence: CASSPDPRGGSGELFF. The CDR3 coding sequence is TGTGCCAGCAGCCCCGACCCGCGGGGGGGATCTGGGGAGCTGTTTTTT.

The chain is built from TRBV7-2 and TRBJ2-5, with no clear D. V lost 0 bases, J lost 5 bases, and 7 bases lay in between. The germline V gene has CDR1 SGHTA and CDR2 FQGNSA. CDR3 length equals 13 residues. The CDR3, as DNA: TGTGCCAGCAGCTTAGCCGGAACGGAGACCCAGTACTTC. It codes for CASSLAGTETQYF.

CDR3 nucleotide sequence: TGTGCCAGCAGCCCGGGGTGGGGGAACACCGGGGAGCTGTTTTTT. Amino acid sequence: CASSPGWGNTGELFF. The V call is TRBV5-6, the J call TRBJ2-2, with TRBD2 as a possible D gene (5 bases). In germline, CDR1 is SGHDT, CDR2 YYEEEE. Trimming took 4 bases from V and 1 from J, leaving 11 bases between them. The CDR3 is made up of 15 amino acids.

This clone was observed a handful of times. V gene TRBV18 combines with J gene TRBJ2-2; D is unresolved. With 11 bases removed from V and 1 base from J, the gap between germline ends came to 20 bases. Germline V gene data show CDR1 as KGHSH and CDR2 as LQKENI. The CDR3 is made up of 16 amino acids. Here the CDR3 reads CASPSRMDGNTGELFF. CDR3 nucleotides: TGTGCCTCCCCTTCCCGGATGGACGGGAACACCGGGGAGCTGTTTTTT.

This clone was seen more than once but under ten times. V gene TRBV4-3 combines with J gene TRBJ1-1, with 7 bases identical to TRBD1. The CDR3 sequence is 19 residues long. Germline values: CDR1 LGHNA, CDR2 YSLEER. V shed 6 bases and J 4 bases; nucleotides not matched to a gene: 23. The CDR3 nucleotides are TGCGCCAGCAGTGAAGAAGGAGGACAGGCCCAGTGGGGGGGCACTGAAGCTTTCTTT. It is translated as CASSEEGGQAQWGGTEAFF.

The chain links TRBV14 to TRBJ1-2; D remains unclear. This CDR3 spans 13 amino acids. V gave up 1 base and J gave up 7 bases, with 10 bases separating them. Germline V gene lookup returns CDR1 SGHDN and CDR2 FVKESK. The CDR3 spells CASSQASTRGYTF. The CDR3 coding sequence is TGTGCCAGCAGCCAAGCATCAACGCGTGGCTACACCTTC. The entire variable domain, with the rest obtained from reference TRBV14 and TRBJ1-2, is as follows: EAGVTQFPSHSVIEKGQTVTLRCDPISGHDNLYWYRRVMGKEIKFLLHFVKESKQDESGMPNNRFLAERTGGTYSTLKVQPAELEDSGVYFCASSQASTRGYTFGSGTRLTVV.

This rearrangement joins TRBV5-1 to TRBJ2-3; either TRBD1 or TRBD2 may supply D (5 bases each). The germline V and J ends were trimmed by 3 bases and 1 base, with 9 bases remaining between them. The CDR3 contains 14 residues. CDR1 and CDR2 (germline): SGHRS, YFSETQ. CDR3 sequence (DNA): TGCGCCAGCAGCTACGGGACCGGCACAGATACGCAGTATTTT. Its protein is CASSYGTGTDTQYF.

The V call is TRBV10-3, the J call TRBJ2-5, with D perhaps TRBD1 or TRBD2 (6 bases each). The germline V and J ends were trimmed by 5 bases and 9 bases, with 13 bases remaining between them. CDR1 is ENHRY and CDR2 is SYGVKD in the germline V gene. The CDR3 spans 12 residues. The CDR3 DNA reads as TGTGCCATCAGTCCAGTGGAGGGGGCCCAGTACTTC. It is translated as CAISPVEGAQYF.

The CDR3 nucleotides read TGTGCCAGCAGCCAAGGAGACACTGAAGCTTTCTTT. The encoded protein is CASSQGDTEAFF. The chain is built from TRBV7-6 and TRBJ1-1; no clear D gene. Germline loops: CDR1 SGHVS, CDR2 FNYEAQ. V lost 5 bases, J lost 3 bases, and 7 bases lay in between. The length of the CDR3 is 12 residues.

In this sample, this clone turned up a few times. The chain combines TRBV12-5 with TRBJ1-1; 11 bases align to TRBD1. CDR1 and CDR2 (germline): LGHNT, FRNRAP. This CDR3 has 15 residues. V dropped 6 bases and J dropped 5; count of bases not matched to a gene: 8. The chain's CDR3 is CASGPGQGALTEAFF. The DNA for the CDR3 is TGTGCTAGTGGCCCTGGACAGGGGGCTCTAACTGAAGCTTTCTTT.

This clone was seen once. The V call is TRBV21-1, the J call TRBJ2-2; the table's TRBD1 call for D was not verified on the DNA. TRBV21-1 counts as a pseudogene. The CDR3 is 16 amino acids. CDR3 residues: CASSKTEGENTGELFF. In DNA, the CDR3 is TGTGCCAGCAGCAAAACTGAGGGGGAGAATACCGGGGAGCTGTTTTTT.

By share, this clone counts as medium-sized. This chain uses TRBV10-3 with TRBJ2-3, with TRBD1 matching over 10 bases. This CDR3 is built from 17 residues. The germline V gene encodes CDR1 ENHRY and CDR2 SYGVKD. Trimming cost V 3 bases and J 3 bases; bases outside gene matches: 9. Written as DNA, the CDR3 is TGTGCCATCAGTGACGGCTATGGGACAGGGGTTACAGATACGCAGTATTTT. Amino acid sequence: CAISDGYGTGVTDTQYF.

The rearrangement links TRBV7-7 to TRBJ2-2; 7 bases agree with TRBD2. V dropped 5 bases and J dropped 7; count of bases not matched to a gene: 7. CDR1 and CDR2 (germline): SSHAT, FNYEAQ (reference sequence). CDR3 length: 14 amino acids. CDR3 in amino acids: CASSRRESDGELFF. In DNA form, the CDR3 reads TGTGCCAGCAGCAGGCGGGAGTCCGACGGGGAGCTGTTTTTT.

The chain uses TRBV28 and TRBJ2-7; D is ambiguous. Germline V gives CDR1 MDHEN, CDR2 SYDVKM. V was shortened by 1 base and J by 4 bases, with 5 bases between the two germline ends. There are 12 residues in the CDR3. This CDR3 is CASSLLGYEQYF. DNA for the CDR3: TGTGCCAGCAGTTTATTAGGATACGAGCAGTACTTC. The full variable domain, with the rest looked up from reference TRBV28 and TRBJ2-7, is DVKVTQSSRYLVKRTGEKVFLECVQDMDHENMFWYRQDPGLGLRLIYFSYDVKMKEKGDIPEGYSVSREKKERFSLILESASTNQTSMYLCASSLLGYEQYFGPGTRLTVT.

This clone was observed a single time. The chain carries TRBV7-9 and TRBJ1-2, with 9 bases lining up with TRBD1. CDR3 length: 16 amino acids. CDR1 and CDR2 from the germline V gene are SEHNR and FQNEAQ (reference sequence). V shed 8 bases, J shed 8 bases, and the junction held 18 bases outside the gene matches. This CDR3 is CASRGQGSSGGTGYTF. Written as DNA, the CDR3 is TGTGCCAGCCGAGGACAGGGGTCCTCGGGCGGGACGGGCTACACCTTC.